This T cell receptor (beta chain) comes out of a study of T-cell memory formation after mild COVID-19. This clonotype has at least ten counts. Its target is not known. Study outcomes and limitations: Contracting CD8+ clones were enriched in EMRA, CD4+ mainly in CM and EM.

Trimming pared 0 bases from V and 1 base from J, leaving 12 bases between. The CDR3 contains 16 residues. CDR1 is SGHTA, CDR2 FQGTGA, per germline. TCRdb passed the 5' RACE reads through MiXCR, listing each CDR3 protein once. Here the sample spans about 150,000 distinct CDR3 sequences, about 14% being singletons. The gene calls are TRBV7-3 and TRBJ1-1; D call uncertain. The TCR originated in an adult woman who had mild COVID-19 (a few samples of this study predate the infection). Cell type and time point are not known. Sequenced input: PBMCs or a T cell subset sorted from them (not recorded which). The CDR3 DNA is TGTGCCAGCAGCTTAACTCCAGTGGGAAGGAACACTGAAGCTTTCTTT. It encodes CASSLTPVGRNTEAFF.